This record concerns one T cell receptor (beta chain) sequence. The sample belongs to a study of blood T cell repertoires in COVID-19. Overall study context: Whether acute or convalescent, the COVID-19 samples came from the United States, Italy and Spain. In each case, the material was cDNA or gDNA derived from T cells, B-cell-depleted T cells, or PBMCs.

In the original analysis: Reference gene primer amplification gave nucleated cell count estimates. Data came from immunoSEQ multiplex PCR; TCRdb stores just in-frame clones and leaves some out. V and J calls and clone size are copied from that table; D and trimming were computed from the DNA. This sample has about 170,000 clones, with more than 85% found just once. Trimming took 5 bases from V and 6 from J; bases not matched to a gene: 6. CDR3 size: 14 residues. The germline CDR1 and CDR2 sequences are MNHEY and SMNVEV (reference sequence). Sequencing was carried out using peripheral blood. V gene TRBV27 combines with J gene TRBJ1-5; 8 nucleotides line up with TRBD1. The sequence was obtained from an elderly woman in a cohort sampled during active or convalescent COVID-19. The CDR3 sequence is CASSSTGGGQPQHF. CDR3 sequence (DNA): TGTGCCAGCAGTAGTACAGGGGGAGGTCAGCCCCAGCATTTT.